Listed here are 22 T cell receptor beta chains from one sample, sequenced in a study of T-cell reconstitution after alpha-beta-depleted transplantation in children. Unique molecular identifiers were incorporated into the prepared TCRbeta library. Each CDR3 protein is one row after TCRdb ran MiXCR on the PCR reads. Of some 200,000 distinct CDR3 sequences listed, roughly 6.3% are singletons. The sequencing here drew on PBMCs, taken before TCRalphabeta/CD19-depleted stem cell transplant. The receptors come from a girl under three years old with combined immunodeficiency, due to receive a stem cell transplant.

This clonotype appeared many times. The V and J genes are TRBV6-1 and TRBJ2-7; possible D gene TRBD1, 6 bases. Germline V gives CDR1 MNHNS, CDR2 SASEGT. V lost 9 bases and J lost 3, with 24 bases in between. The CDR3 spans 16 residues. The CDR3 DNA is TGTGCCAGTGCTGAAATGGGGGCCCTCCACCTCTACGAGCAGTACTTC. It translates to CASAEMGALHLYEQYF.

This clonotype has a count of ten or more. CDR3 residues: CATLGLADQSSYNEQFF. CDR3 sequence (DNA): TGTGCCACCCTCGGACTAGCGGATCAAAGCTCCTACAATGAGCAGTTCTTC. The V and J genes are TRBV7-8 and TRBJ2-1, with 10 bases aligning to TRBD2. The CDR3 is 17 residues long. V gave up 10 bases and J gave up 0 bases; unmatched junction bases: 12. Germline V gene sequence: CDR1 SGHVS, CDR2 FQNEAQ.

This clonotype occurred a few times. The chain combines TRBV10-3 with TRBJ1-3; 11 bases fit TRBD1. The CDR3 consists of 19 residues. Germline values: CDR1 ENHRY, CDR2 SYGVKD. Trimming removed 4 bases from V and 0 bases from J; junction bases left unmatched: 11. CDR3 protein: CAISADRGLLMPSGNTIYF. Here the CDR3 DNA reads TGTGCCATCAGTGCGGACAGGGGGCTTTTAATGCCCTCTGGAAACACCATATATTTT.

For the CDR3, the DNA is TGCAGTGCGGATCTCAGACAGGATGGCTACACCTTC. Encoded protein: CSADLRQDGYTF. The chain joins TRBV20-1 to TRBJ1-2; perhaps TRBD1 as D (6 bases). Germline-derived CDR1 and CDR2 are DFQATT and SNEGSKA (reference sequence). V was pared by 6 bases and J by 6 bases, with 14 bases between. The CDR3 length is 12 residues.

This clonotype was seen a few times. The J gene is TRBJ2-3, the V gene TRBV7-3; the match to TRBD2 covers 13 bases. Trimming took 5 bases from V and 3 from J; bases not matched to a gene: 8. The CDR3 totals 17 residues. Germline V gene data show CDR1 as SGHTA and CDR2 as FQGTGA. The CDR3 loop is CASSPSALAGGTDTQYF. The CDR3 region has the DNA TGTGCCAGCAGCCCCTCCGCACTAGCGGGAGGGACAGATACGCAGTATTTT.

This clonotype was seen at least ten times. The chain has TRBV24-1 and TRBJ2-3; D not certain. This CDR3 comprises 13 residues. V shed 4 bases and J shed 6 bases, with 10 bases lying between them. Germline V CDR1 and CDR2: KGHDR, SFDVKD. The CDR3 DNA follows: TGTGCCACCAGTGACCGACCCTGGGATACGCAGTATTTT. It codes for CATSDRPWDTQYF.

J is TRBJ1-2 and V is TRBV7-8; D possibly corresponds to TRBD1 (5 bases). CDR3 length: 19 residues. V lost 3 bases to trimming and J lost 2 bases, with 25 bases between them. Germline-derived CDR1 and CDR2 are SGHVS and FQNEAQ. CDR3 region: CASSFGGKGSLSINYGYTF. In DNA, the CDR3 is TGTGCCAGCAGCTTCGGGGGGAAAGGCAGCCTGTCAATAAACTATGGCTACACCTTC.

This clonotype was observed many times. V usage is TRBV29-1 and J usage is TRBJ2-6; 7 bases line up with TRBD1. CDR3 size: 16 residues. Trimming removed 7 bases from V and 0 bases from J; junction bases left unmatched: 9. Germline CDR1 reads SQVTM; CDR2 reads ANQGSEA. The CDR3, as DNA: TGCAGCGCCGAGGGGGCAGGGCCCTCTGGGGCCAACGTCCTGACTTTC. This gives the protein CSAEGAGPSGANVLTF.

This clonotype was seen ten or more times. CDR3 DNA: TGCAGCGTCCAGGGACGGCTGAACACTGAAGCTTTCTTT. Translation: CSVQGRLNTEAFF. The chain employs TRBV29-1 and TRBJ1-1; possibly TRBD1 for D (5 bases). The V gene lost 6 bases and the J gene lost 0 bases, with 11 bases spanning the gap. This CDR3 spans 13 amino acids. Germline-derived CDR1 and CDR2 are SQVTM and ANQGSEA.

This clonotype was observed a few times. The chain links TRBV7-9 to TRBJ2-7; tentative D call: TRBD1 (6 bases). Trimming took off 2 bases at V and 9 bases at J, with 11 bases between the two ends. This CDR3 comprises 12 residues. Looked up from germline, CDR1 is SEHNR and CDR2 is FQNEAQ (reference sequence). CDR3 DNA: TGTGCCAGCAGCTTACAAACAGGGCGGCAGTACTTC. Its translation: CASSLQTGRQYF.

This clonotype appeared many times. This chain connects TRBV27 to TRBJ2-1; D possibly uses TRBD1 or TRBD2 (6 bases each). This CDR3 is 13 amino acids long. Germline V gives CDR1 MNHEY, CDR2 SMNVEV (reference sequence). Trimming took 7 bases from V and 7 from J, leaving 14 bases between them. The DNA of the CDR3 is TGTGCCAGCATGCTGGGGGGCATGAATGAGCAGTTCTTC. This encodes CASMLGGMNEQFF.

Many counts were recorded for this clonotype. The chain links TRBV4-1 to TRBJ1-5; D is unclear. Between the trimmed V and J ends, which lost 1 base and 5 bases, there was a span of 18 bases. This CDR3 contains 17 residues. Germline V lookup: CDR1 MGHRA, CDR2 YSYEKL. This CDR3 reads CASSQVGTRQWDQPQHF. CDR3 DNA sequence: TGCGCCAGCAGCCAAGTTGGTACCAGGCAATGGGATCAGCCCCAGCATTTT.

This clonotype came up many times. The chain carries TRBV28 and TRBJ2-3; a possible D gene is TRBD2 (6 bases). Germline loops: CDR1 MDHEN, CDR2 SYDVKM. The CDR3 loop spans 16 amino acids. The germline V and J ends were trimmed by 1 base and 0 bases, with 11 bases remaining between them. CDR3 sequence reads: CASSLFWGTSTDTQYF. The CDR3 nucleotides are TGTGCCAGCAGTTTATTTTGGGGGACTAGCACAGATACGCAGTATTTT.

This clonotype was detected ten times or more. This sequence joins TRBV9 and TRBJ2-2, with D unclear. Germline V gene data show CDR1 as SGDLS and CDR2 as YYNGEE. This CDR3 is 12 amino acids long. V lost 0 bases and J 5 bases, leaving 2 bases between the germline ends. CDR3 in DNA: TGTGCCAGCAGCGTAGGGACCGGGGAGCTGTTTTTT. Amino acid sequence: CASSVGTGELFF.

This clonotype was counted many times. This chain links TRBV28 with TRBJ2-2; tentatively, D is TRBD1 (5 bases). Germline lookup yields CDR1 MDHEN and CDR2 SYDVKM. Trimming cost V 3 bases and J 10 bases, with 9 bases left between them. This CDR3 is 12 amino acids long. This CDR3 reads CASSFAREELFF. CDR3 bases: TGTGCCAGCAGTTTCGCCAGGGAGGAGCTGTTTTTT.

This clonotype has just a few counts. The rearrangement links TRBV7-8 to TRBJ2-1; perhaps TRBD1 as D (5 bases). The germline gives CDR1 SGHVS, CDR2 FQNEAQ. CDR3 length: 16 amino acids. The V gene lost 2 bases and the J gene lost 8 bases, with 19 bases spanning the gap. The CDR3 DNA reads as TGTGCCAGCAGCTTATGGGGCCGGGTAGGTGTGGATGAGCAGTTCTTC. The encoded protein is CASSLWGRVGVDEQFF.

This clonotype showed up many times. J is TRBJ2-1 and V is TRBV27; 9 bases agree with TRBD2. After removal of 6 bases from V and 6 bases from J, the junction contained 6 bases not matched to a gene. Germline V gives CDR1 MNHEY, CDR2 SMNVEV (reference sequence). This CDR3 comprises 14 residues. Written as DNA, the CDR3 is TGTGCCAGCAGCAGCGCGGGAGGGCTCAATGAGCAGTTCTTC. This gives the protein CASSSAGGLNEQFF.

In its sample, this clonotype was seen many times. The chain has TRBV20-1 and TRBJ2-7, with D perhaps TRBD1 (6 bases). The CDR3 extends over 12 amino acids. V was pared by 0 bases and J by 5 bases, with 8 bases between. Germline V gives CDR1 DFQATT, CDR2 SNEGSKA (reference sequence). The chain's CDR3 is CSAREQGHEQYF. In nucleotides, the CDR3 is TGCAGTGCTAGAGAACAGGGCCACGAGCAGTACTTC.

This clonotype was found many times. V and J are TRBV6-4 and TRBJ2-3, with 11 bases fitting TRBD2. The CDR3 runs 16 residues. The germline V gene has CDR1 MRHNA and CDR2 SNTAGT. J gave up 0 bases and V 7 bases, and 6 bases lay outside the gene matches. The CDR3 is CASTTTSGASTDTQYF. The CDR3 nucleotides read TGTGCCAGCACCACGACTAGCGGGGCGAGCACAGATACGCAGTATTTT.

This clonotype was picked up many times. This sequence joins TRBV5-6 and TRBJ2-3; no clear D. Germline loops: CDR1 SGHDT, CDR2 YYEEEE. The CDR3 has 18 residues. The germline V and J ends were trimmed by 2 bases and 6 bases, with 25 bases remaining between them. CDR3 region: CASSFMLPNWNLPDTQYF. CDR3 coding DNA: TGTGCCAGCAGCTTTATGTTGCCCAACTGGAATCTTCCGGATACGCAGTATTTT.

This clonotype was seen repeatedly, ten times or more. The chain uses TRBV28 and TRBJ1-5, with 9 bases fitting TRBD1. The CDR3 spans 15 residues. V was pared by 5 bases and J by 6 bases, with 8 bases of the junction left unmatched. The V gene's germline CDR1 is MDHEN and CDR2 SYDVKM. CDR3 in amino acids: CASSPGTGLVQPQHF. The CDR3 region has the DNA TGTGCCAGCAGTCCCGGGACAGGGTTGGTTCAGCCCCAGCATTTT.

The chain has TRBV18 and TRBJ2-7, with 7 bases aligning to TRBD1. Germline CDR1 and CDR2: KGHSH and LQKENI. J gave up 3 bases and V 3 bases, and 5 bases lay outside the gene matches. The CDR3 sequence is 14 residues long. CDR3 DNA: TGTGCCAGCTCACCGACGACAGGGTTCTACGAGCAGTACTTC. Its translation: CASSPTTGFYEQYF.